A selection of T cell receptor beta chains follows, all from one sample in a study of blood T cell repertoires in COVID-19. Assay used: immunoSEQ multiplex PCR; TCRdb lists only in-frame clones, some missing. This sample has over 250,000 clones, with about 89% found just once. Sequenced: PBMCs or T cells enriched from blood (not recorded which). The receptor set was obtained from a man between 40 and 49 years old who had recovered from COVID-19. The CDR3 runs from the conserved cysteine through the conserved F or W.

cdr3_aa	v_call	j_call
CATRLAGGYNEQFF	TRBV10-3	TRBJ2-1
CASTLQGQNTEAFF	TRBV6-5	TRBJ1-1
CASSSRVGNSPLHF	TRBV5-1	TRBJ1-6
CASSPGRVWTGDGGEKLFF	TRBV7-9	TRBJ1-4
CATHTGDSNQPQHF	TRBV28	TRBJ1-5
CASSEEQGPHPDTQYF	TRBV10-1	TRBJ2-3
CASSQQGDTYEQYF	TRBV5-1	TRBJ2-7
CASSLEGGSYNEQFF	TRBV7-3	TRBJ2-1
CASSSKKQGFLSPDTQYF	TRBV7-2	TRBJ2-3
CASSQGTSGGLIYEQYF	TRBV3-1/TRBV3-2	TRBJ2-7
CASSVTGMGEQYF	TRBV2	TRBJ2-7
CASSLTGTAGNTIYF	TRBV27	TRBJ1-3
CATKGTASYNEQFF	TRBV19	TRBJ2-1
CASSDFQGRERGNEQFF	TRBV25-1	TRBJ2-1
CASSPGGGSTEAFF	TRBV9	TRBJ1-1
CASSPTSGSTDTQYF	TRBV4-2	TRBJ2-3
CASTGLAGGYEQFF	TRBV27	TRBJ2-1
CASSPPLAQETQYF	TRBV11-2	TRBJ2-5
CATRQNYNSPLHF	TRBV28	TRBJ1-6
CASSSSGLAVIQVF	TRBV6-2/TRBV6-3	TRBJ2-1
CATSRSQGDRGLKLYNYGYTF	TRBV15	TRBJ1-2
CASRYGLAGTSGANVLTF	TRBV2	TRBJ2-6
CASSPYSNQPQHF	TRBV3-1/TRBV3-2	TRBJ1-5
CASSGARDTGYEQYF	TRBV7-9	TRBJ2-7
CASRDWETGELFF	TRBV2	TRBJ2-2
CATHGQGYNEQFF	TRBV19	TRBJ2-1
CASSLGQGTPYEQYF	TRBV27	TRBJ2-7
CASSSKRQGASYEQYF	TRBV5-4	TRBJ2-7
CASSFTGLAGWGEQFF	TRBV28	TRBJ2-1
CASSSRQGRNTEAFF	TRBV5-1	TRBJ1-1
CASGLGQIAKNIQYF	TRBV12-5	TRBJ2-4
CASGGQNYNEQFF	TRBV30	TRBJ2-1
CASSLRAGDSPLHF	TRBV7-8	TRBJ1-6
CASSYGPSGSDEQYF	TRBV6-5	TRBJ2-7
CASSYVAGLYYEQYF	TRBV5-6	TRBJ2-7
CASSPPLQGAYEQYF	TRBV18	TRBJ2-7
CASSHSGLAGCSGMNTDTQYF	TRBV23-1	TRBJ2-3
CASSQERGRQETQYF	TRBV14	TRBJ2-5
CASRIQENTGELFF	TRBV19	TRBJ2-2
CASSPQNRLEHFSYNEQFF	TRBV7-3	TRBJ2-1
CSARTRETQYF	TRBV20-1	TRBJ2-5
CASSIFGETQYF	TRBV19	TRBJ2-5
CASSRERTGESPLHF	TRBV4-1	TRBJ1-6